This is a list of T cell receptor beta chains from one sample in a study of shared clonotypes between healthy human individuals. Profiled with immunoSEQ multiplex PCR; TCRdb holds only in-frame clones, not every one. This sample has around 2,000,000 clones, with approximately 94% found just once. The material sequenced was naive CD8+ T cells sorted from blood. Receptors were obtained from a man aged 18-30 years in good health. Both conserved end residues are part of each CDR3. A D gene is named only where the DNA matches it firmly. The listing skips clone size in some rows; elsewhere it reads once, few, many or a size class.

TRBJ2-7	-	-	TRBV13	TGTGCCAGCAGCTTAGAAGGCAACTACGAGCAGTACTTC	CASSLEGNYEQYF
TRBJ2-5	-	-	TRBV11-2	TGTGCCAGCAGGGCACTAGAGAGGGAGACCCAGTACTTC	CASRALERETQYF
TRBJ2-1	TRBD1	-	TRBV19	TGTGCCAGCCGGCATTCGGACAGGGGACCCTACAATGAGCAGTTCTTC	CASRHSDRGPYNEQFF
TRBJ2-7	-	-	TRBV7-2	TGTGCCAGCAGCCCCTTTGCGGGGTCCTACGAGCAGTACTTC	CASSPFAGSYEQYF
TRBJ1-2	-	-	TRBV12-5	TGTGCTAGTGCCCCGGGGGTCAGCTATGGCTACACCTTC	CASAPGVSYGYTF
TRBJ2-7	TRBD2	-	TRBV13	TGTGCCAGCAGCCCAGGACTAGCGGGATCCTACGAGCAGTACTTC	CASSPGLAGSYEQYF
TRBJ2-5	TRBD2	-	TRBV28	TGTGCCAGCAGTACAGGGGACACTCGACTAGCGGGAGGCTGGGAGACCCAGTACTTC	CASSTGDTRLAGGWETQYF
TRBJ2-7	-	-	TRBV5-4	TGTGCCAGCAGCATTGGAGCGTGGGGGGTAGCTGTGGGGCATTACGAGCAGTACTTC	CASSIGAWGVAVGHYEQYF
TRBJ1-5	-	-	TRBV28	TGTGCCAGCAGCGGGGGGCTTTTGAGCTATAGCAATCAGCCCCAGCATTTT	CASSGGLLSYSNQPQHF
TRBJ2-6	TRBD1	-	TRBV4-3	TGCGCCAGCAGCCACTTTGGACAGGGGGCAACGGGGGCCAACGTCCTGACTTTC	CASSHFGQGATGANVLTF
TRBJ2-1	TRBD1	-	TRBV13	TGTGCCAGCAGCTCGACCGGGACAGCCACGTACAATGAGCAGTTCTTC	CASSSTGTATYNEQFF
TRBJ1-4	-	-	TRBV18	TGTGCCAGCTCACCACCGGGCAGTCCCGGAGGTAATGAAAAACTGTTTTTT	CASSPPGSPGGNEKLFF
TRBJ2-7	-	-	TRBV15	TGTGCCACCCCAGTGAACCGACCACTGCGCAAGTACTTC	CATPVNRPLRKYF
TRBJ2-7	TRBD2	-	TRBV5-6	TGTGCCAGCAGCTTGTCTCCTTTCAGCGGGGGACCCTACGAGCAGTACTTC	CASSLSPFSGGPYEQYF
TRBJ2-3	-	-	TRBV7-6	TGTGCCAGCAGCCCAGAGGGGGGGCCAACAGATACGCAGTATTTT	CASSPEGGPTDTQYF
TRBJ1-1	-	-	TRBV7-6	TGTGCCAGCAGCCCGCGGACAGAGCCGGGCACTGAAGCTTTCTTT	CASSPRTEPGTEAFF
TRBJ2-7	TRBD2	once	TRBV28	TGTGCCACCAGGAGACTAGCGGGGCCACCAGGCAACGAGCAGTACTTC	CATRRLAGPPGNEQYF
TRBJ1-1	-	-	TRBV6-5	TGTGCCAGCAGTTATGGGGGGCCAGGCACTGAAGCTTTCTTT	CASSYGGPGTEAFF
TRBJ2-5	TRBD1	-	TRBV18	TGTGCCAGCTCACCGGACAGGGAGTACCAAGAGACCCAGTACTTC	CASSPDREYQETQYF
TRBJ2-1	-	-	TRBV29-1	TGCAGCTCTGAGCTTGGGGTACAGGGAACTGGGGCTTACAATGAGCAGTTCTTC	CSSELGVQGTGAYNEQFF
TRBJ2-7	-	-	TRBV9	TGTGCCAGCAGCCCCGGTTGGGGGAAAAGGCAGTACTTC	CASSPGWGKRQYF
TRBJ1-2	TRBD1	-	TRBV9	TGTGCCAGCAGCGTGCAAGGGGGCGCCGCTGGCTACACCTTC	CASSVQGGAAGYTF
TRBJ2-7	TRBD2	-	TRBV5-4	TGTGCCAGCAGCGGGGGTAGCGGGGGCTACGAGCAGTACTTC	CASSGGSGGYEQYF
TRBJ1-4	-	-	TRBV7-9	TGTGCCAGCAGTTCCCATATATCGGAAAAACTGTTTTTT	CASSSHISEKLFF
TRBJ2-5	-	-	TRBV7-3	TGTGCCAGCAGCCAGGGGTCAGGGAACCAAGAGACCCAGTACTTC	CASSQGSGNQETQYF